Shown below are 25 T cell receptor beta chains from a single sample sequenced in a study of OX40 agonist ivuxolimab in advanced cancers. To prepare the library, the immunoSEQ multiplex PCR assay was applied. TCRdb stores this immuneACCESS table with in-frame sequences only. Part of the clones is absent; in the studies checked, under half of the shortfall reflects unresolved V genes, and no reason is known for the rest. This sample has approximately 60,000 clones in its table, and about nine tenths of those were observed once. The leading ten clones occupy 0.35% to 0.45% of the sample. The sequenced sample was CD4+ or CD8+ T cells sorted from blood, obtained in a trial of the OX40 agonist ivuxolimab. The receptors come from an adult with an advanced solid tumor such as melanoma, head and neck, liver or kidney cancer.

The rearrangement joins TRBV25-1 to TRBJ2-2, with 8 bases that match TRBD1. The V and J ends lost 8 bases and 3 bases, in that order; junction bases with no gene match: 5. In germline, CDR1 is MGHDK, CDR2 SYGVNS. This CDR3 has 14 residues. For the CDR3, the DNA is TGTGCCAGCCGGACAGGGACGGACACCGGGGAGCTGTTTTTT. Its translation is CASRTGTDTGELFF.

DNA for the CDR3: TGTGCCAGCAGCACGGATACTCACTCCTACGAGCAGTACTTC. It encodes CASSTDTHSYEQYF. V and J are TRBV7-2 and TRBJ2-7; D is ambiguous. Trimming pared 5 bases from V and 0 bases from J, leaving 11 bases between. Germline CDR1 and CDR2: SGHTA and FQGNSA. This CDR3 has 14 amino acids.

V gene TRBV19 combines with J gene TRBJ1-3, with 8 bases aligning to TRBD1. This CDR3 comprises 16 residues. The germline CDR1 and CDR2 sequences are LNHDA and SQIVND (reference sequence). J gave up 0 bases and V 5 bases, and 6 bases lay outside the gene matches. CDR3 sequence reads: CASSLNRGSSGNTIYF. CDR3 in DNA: TGTGCCAGTAGTCTCAACAGGGGGAGCTCTGGAAACACCATATATTTT.

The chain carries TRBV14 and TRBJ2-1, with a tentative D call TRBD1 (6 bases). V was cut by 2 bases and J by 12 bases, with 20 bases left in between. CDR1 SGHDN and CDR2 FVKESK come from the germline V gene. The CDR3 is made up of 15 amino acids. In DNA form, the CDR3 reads TGTGCCAGCAGCCAATCTCTCGGACAGATCCCCCGGCAGTTCTTC. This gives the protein CASSQSLGQIPRQFF.

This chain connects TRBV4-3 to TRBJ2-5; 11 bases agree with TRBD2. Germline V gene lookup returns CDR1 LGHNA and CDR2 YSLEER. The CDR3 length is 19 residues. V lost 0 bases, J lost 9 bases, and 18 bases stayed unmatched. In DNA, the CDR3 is TGCGCCAGCAGCCAAGATTTGGTTTCGGGCATAGCGGGGGGGCTAGCCCAGTACTTC. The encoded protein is CASSQDLVSGIAGGLAQYF.

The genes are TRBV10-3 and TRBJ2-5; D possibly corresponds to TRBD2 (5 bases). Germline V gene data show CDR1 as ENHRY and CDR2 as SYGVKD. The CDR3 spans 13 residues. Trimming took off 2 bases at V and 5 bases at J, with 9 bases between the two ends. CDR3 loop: CAISEAGGETQYF. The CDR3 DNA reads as TGTGCCATCAGTGAGGCGGGCGGGGAGACCCAGTACTTC.

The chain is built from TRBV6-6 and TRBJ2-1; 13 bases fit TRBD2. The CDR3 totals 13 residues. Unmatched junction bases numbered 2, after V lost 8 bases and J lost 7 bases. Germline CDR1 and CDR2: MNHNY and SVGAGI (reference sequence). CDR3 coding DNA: TGTGCCAGCCGACTAGCGGGGGGAAATGAGCAGTTCTTC. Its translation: CASRLAGGNEQFF.

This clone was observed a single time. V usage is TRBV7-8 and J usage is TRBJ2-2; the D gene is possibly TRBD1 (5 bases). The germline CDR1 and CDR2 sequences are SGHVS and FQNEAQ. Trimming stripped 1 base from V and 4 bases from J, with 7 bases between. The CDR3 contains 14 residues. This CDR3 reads CASSLGRGTGELFF. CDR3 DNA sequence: TGTGCCAGCAGCTTAGGAAGGGGCACCGGGGAGCTGTTTTTT. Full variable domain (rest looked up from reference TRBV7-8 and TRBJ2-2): GAGVSQSPRYKVAKRGQDVALRCDPISGHVSLFWYQQALGQGPEFLTYFQNEAQLDKSGLPSDRFFAERPEGSVSTLKIQRTQQEDSAVYLCASSLGRGTGELFFGEGSRLTVL.

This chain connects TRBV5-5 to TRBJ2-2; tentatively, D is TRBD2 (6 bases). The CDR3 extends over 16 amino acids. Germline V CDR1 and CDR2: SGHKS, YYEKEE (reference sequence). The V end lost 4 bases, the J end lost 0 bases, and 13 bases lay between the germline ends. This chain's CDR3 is CASSPGGSANTGELFF. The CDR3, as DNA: TGTGCCAGCAGCCCAGGAGGGAGCGCGAACACCGGGGAGCTGTTTTTT.

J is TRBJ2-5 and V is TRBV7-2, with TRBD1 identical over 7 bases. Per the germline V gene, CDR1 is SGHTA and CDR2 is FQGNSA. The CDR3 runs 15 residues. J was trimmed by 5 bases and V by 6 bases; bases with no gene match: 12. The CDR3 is CASRPSSGQAETQYF. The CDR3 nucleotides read TGTGCCAGCAGACCGAGTAGTGGACAGGCGGAGACCCAGTACTTC.

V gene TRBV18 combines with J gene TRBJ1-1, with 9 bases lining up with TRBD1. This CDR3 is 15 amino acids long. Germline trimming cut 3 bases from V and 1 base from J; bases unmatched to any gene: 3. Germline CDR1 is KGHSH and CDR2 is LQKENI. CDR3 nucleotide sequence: TGTGCCAGCTCACCCATGGGACAGGGGAACACTGAAGCTTTCTTT. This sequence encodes CASSPMGQGNTEAFF.

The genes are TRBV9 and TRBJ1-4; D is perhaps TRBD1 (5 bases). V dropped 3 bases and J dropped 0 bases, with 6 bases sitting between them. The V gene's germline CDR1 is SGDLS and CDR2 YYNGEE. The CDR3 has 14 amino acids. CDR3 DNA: TGTGCCAGCAGCGAAGGGGCAACTAATGAAAAACTGTTTTTT. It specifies CASSEGATNEKLFF.

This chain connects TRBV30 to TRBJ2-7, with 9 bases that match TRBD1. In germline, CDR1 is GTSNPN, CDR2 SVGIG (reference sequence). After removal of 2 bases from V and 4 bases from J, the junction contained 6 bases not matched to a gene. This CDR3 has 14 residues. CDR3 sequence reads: CAWSLGQGWYEQYF. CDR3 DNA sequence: TGTGCCTGGAGTCTCGGACAGGGGTGGTACGAGCAGTACTTC.

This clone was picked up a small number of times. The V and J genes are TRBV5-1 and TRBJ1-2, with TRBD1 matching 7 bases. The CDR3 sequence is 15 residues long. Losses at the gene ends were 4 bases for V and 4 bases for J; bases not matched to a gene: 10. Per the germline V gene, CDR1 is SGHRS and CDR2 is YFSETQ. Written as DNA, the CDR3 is TGCGCCAGCAGCCCGGACAGGCCACACGGCTATGGCTACACCTTC. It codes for CASSPDRPHGYGYTF.

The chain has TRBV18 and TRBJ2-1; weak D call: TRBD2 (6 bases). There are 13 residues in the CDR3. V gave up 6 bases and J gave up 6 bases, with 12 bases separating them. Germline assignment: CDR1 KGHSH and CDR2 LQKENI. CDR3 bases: TGTGCCAGCTCCCGCTCGGAGGGCAATGAGCAGTTCTTC. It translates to CASSRSEGNEQFF.

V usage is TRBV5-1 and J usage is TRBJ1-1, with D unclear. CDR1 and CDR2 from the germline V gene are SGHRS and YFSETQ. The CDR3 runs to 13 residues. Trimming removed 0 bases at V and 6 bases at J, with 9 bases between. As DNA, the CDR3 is TGCGCCAGCAGCTTGGTGGGGAGGGCTGAAGCTTTCTTT. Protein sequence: CASSLVGRAEAFF.

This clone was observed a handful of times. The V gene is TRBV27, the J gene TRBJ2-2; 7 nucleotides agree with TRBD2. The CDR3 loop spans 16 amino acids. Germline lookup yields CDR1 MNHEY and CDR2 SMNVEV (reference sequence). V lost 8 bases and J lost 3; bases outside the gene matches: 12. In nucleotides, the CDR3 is TGTGCCAGCCTCCTCGGGAGGATGGGGGACACCGGGGAGCTGTTTTTT. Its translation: CASLLGRMGDTGELFF.

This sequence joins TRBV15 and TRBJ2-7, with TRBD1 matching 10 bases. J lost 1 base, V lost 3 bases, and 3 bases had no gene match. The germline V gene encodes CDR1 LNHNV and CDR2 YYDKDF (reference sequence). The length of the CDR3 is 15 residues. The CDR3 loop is CATSSDRGRSYEQYF. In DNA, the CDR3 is TGTGCCACCAGCAGTGACAGGGGGCGATCCTACGAGCAGTACTTC.

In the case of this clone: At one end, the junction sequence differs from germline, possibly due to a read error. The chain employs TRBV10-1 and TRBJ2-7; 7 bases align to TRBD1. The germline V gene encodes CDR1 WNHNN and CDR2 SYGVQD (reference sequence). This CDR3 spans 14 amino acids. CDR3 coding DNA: TGCACCAGCAGTGATGGGGGACAGATCTACGAGCAGTACTTC. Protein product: CTSSDGGQIYEQYF.

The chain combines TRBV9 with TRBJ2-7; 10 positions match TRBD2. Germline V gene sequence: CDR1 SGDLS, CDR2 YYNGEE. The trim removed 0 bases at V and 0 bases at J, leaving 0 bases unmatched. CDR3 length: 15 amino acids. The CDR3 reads CASSVGTSGSYEQYF. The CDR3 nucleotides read TGTGCCAGCAGCGTAGGGACTAGCGGCTCCTACGAGCAGTACTTC. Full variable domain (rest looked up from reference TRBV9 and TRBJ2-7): DSGVTQTPKHLITATGQRVTLRCSPRSGDLSVYWYQQSLDQGLQFLIQYYNGEERAKGNILERFSAQQFPDLHSELNLSSLELGDSALYFCASSVGTSGSYEQYFGPGTRLTVT.

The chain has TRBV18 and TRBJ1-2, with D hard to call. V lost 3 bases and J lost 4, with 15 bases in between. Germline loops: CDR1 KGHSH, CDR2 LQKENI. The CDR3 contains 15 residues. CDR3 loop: CASSPLESSPYGYTF. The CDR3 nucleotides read TGTGCCAGCTCACCTCTGGAATCTAGCCCCTATGGCTACACCTTC.

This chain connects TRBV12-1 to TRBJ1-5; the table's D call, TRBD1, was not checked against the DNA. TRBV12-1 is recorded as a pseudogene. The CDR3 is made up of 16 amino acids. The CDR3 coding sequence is TGTGCCAGCAGCTTCCACAGGGGCCATAGCAATCAGCCCCAGCATTTT. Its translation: CASSFHRGHSNQPQHF.

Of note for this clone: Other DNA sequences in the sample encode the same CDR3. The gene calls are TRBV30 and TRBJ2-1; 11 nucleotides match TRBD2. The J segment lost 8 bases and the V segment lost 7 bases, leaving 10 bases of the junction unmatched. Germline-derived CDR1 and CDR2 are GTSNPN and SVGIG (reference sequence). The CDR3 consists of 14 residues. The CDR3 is CAFNSGGGFDEQFF. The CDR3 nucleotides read TGTGCCTTCAATAGCGGGGGGGGGTTCGATGAGCAGTTCTTC.

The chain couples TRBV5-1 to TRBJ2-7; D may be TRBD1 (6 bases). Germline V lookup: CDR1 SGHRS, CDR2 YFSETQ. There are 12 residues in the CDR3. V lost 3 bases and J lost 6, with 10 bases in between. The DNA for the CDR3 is TGCGCCAGCAGCTCCGGGACAAGCGAGCAGTACTTC. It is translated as CASSSGTSEQYF.

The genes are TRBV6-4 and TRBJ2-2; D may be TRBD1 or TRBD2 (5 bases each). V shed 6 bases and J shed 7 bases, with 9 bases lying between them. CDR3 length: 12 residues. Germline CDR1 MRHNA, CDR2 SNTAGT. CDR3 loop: CASSPGGGELFF. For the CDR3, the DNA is TGTGCCAGCAGCCCTGGGGGCGGGGAGCTGTTTTTT.